One sample yielded the 18 T cell receptor beta chains listed below, sequenced in a study of T cell responses to AZD1222 COVID-19 vaccine. Assay used: immunoSEQ multiplex PCR; TCRdb lists only in-frame clones, some missing. Among about 100,000 clones, roughly nine tenths were seen once, and the ten largest hold around 17%. The material was peripheral blood, obtained on day 0 of AZD1222 vaccination. The receptor set was obtained from an adult in good health.

The chain uses TRBV5-1 and TRBJ1-2; 8 bases map to TRBD1. CDR1 and CDR2 (germline): SGHRS, YFSETQ. J gave up 4 bases and V 4 bases, and 6 bases lay outside the gene matches. There are 14 residues in the CDR3. For the CDR3, the DNA is TGCGCCAGCAGCATGACAGGGGAGGGCTATGGCTACACCTTC. It is translated as CASSMTGEGYGYTF.

This clone was found once. V gene TRBV9 combines with J gene TRBJ2-5; the D gene is possibly TRBD1 (6 bases). Trimming removed 4 bases from V and 4 bases from J, with 20 bases in between. Germline V gives CDR1 SGDLS, CDR2 YYNGEE. The CDR3 runs to 16 residues. The CDR3 spells CASSQGSGRVAETQYF. The CDR3 coding sequence is TGTGCCAGCAGCCAGGGGTCCGGTAGGGTAGCAGAGACCCAGTACTTC.

The V call is TRBV6-5, the J call TRBJ1-2, with 9 bases identical to TRBD1. This CDR3 spans 16 amino acids. CDR1 and CDR2 from the germline V gene are MNHEY and SVGAGI. V dropped 4 bases and J dropped 4; count of bases not matched to a gene: 10. CDR3 amino acids: CASSSSPGQGLYGYTF. Written as DNA, the CDR3 is TGTGCCAGCAGTTCTAGTCCGGGACAGGGCCTCTATGGCTACACCTTC.

The chain has TRBV24-1 and TRBJ1-2; 8 bases line up with TRBD1. Unmatched junction bases numbered 5, after V lost 3 bases and J lost 6 bases. The CDR3 contains 14 residues. Germline V lookup: CDR1 KGHDR, CDR2 SFDVKD. CDR3 sequence: CATSDPGQGDGYTF. CDR3 bases: TGTGCCACCAGTGATCCCGGACAGGGCGATGGCTACACCTTC.

The chain has TRBV6-4 and TRBJ2-6; 11 bases map to TRBD2. The trim removed 3 bases at V and 1 base at J, leaving 5 bases unmatched. Germline loops: CDR1 MRHNA, CDR2 SNTAGT. The CDR3 has 18 amino acids. The CDR3 here is CASSETTSGRSGANVLTF. Written as DNA, the CDR3 is TGTGCCAGCAGTGAAACAACTAGCGGGAGATCTGGGGCCAACGTCCTGACTTTC.

The chain employs TRBV7-6 and TRBJ2-3; D call uncertain. Germline V gene lookup returns CDR1 SGHVS and CDR2 FNYEAQ. V lost 1 base, J lost 0 bases, and 2 bases lay in between. CDR3 length: 13 residues. The CDR3 region has the DNA TGTGCCAGCAGCTTAGAGAGCACAGATACGCAGTATTTT. Protein sequence: CASSLESTDTQYF.

The rearrangement uses TRBV7-9 and TRBJ1-1; no clear D. With 2 bases removed from V and 4 bases from J, the gap between germline ends came to 11 bases. Germline V gene sequence: CDR1 SEHNR, CDR2 FQNEAQ (reference sequence). The CDR3 is 14 amino acids. CDR3 region: CASSLFEGGTEAFF. The CDR3 DNA reads as TGTGCCAGCAGCTTATTTGAGGGTGGCACTGAAGCTTTCTTT.

The CDR3 is CASSRLAGDPGNEQFF. In DNA form, the CDR3 reads TGCGCCAGCAGCCGACTAGCGGGAGATCCGGGTAATGAGCAGTTCTTC. The J gene is TRBJ2-1, the V gene TRBV5-1, with 12 bases that match TRBD2. V was pared by 4 bases and J by 7 bases, with 9 bases of the junction left unmatched. Germline V gene data show CDR1 as SGHRS and CDR2 as YFSETQ. This CDR3 spans 16 amino acids.

The chain is built from TRBV20-1 and TRBJ2-7; D is undetermined. This CDR3 region has 11 residues. The germline V gene encodes CDR1 DFQATT and CDR2 SNEGSKA (reference sequence). Trimming cost V 6 bases and J 3 bases, with 9 bases left between them. The CDR3 DNA reads TGCAGTGCCGTGGACGACTACGAGCAGTACTTC. Its translation: CSAVDDYEQYF.

The chain combines TRBV6-5 with TRBJ2-7; maybe TRBD2 (6 bases). The CDR3 loop spans 15 amino acids. The V and J ends lost 6 bases and 1 base respectively, with 16 bases between them. The V gene's germline CDR1 is MNHEY and CDR2 SVGAGI. The CDR3 DNA is TGTGCCAGCAGCCCCCGGGTTGGGAGGTCCTACGAGCAGTACTTC. Its translation: CASSPRVGRSYEQYF.

The J gene is TRBJ2-5, the V gene TRBV18; 8 bases align to TRBD1. Germline CDR1 reads KGHSH; CDR2 reads LQKENI. The CDR3 is made up of 16 amino acids. The trim removed 5 bases at V and 0 bases at J, leaving 8 bases unmatched. DNA of the CDR3: TGTGCCAGCTCATCCGGACAGGGAATAGACCAAGAGACCCAGTACTTC. This sequence encodes CASSSGQGIDQETQYF.

This clone was picked up one time. This chain joins TRBV6-6 and TRBJ2-3; TRBD2 agrees at 7 bases. Losses at the gene ends were 6 bases for V and 2 bases for J; bases not matched to a gene: 11. Germline assignment: CDR1 MNHNY and CDR2 SVGAGI (reference sequence). The CDR3 has 16 residues. The CDR3, as DNA: TGTGCCAGCAGCCCGGGCAGGCGGGGGTTCACAGATACGCAGTATTTT. Translation: CASSPGRRGFTDTQYF.

The chain combines TRBV10-1 with TRBJ2-7; D is possibly TRBD2 (5 bases). The CDR3 contains 14 residues. Germline V lookup: CDR1 WNHNN, CDR2 SYGVQD (reference sequence). Trimming took off 4 bases at V and 0 bases at J, with 10 bases between the two ends. The CDR3 protein is CASSVGLGSYEQYF. Written as DNA, the CDR3 is TGCGCCAGCAGTGTTGGACTGGGCTCCTACGAGCAGTACTTC.

This sequence joins TRBV3-1 (or the pseudogene TRBV3-2) and TRBJ2-2; no definite D call. The V and J ends lost 5 bases and 6 bases respectively, with 10 bases between them. The V gene's germline CDR1 is LGHDT and CDR2 YNNKEL (reference sequence). CDR3 length: 13 residues. CDR3 protein: CASSDLKAGELFF. The CDR3 bases are TGTGCCAGCAGCGACTTAAAGGCCGGGGAGCTGTTTTTT.

The V gene is TRBV9, the J gene TRBJ2-2; 9 positions agree with TRBD2. The germline gives CDR1 SGDLS, CDR2 YYNGEE. With V trimmed by 0 bases and J by 7 bases, 10 bases remained unmatched. This CDR3 has 17 residues. The CDR3 reads CASSVGGTSPAGGELFF. CDR3 DNA sequence: TGTGCCAGCAGCGTAGGGGGGACTAGCCCCGCGGGCGGGGAGCTGTTTTTT.

The V call is TRBV29-1, the J call TRBJ2-5, with 8 bases identical to TRBD1. The CDR3 runs to 12 residues. J lost 7 bases, V lost 4 bases, and 5 bases had no gene match. In germline, CDR1 is SQVTM, CDR2 ANQGSEA. CDR3 protein: CSVVGQGGTQYF. The CDR3 DNA reads as TGCAGCGTTGTTGGACAGGGTGGGACCCAGTACTTC. The full variable domain, its missing parts supplied by reference TRBV29-1 and TRBJ2-5, is SAVISQKPSRDICQRGTSLTIQCQVDSQVTMMFWYRQQPGQSLTLIATANQGSEATYESGFVIDKFPISRPNLTFSTLTVSNMSPEDSSIYLCSVVGQGGTQYFGPGTRLLVL.

The genes are TRBV5-1 and TRBJ1-1; 10 bases match TRBD1. V lost 0 bases and J lost 5; bases outside the gene matches: 4. Germline V CDR1 and CDR2: SGHRS, YFSETQ. CDR3 length: 15 residues. The CDR3 DNA is TGCGCCAGCAGCTTGGCTGGACAGGGGGGTACTGAAGCTTTCTTT. As protein: CASSLAGQGGTEAFF.

V is TRBV5-1 and J is TRBJ2-1; D ambiguous. The V and J ends lost 2 bases and 0 bases respectively, with 9 bases between them. The CDR3 totals 15 residues. Germline V gene lookup returns CDR1 SGHRS and CDR2 YFSETQ. The CDR3 spells CASSFDFRSYNEQFF. DNA for the CDR3: TGCGCCAGCAGCTTTGACTTTCGCTCCTACAATGAGCAGTTCTTC.